Below, 12 T cell receptor beta chains from the same sample are listed, as sequenced in a study of blood T cell repertoires in COVID-19. Clones were read by immunoSEQ multiplex PCR, and TCRdb kept only the in-frame ones, dropping some. The table records 300,000 to 350,000 clones, roughly 90% of them present only once. The sample comprised PBMCs or T cells enriched from blood (not recorded which). The receptors were gathered from a woman aged 25-40 years who had been exposed to COVID-19.

The chain recombines TRBV2 with TRBJ1-5, with 8 bases matching TRBD1. Germline V lookup: CDR1 SNHLY, CDR2 FYNNEI. V was clipped by 8 bases and J by 0 bases; unmatched bases: 3. The CDR3 is 14 residues long. CDR3 in DNA: TGTGCCAGCTCGGACAGGGATAGCAATCAGCCCCAGCATTTT. Translated, it gives CASSDRDSNQPQHF.

The chain is built from TRBV29-1 and TRBJ1-1, with D maybe TRBD1 (5 bases). Trimming removed 4 bases from V and 2 bases from J, with 11 bases in between. Germline-derived CDR1 and CDR2 are SQVTM and ANQGSEA. This CDR3 is 13 amino acids long. CDR3 sequence reads: CSVGWTINTEAFF. CDR3 in DNA: TGCAGCGTTGGTTGGACAATCAACACTGAAGCTTTCTTT.

This clone was counted a single time. One junction end does not reproduce the germline sequence, and a read error may be involved. The V call is TRBV20-1, the J call TRBJ2-1, with D possibly TRBD2 on 5 matching bases. CDR3 size: 10 residues. Germline V gene data show CDR1 as DFQATT and CDR2 as SNEGSKA (reference sequence). CDR3 region: CSARDPGMVF. CDR3 DNA: TGCAGTGCTAGAGATCCGGGGATGGTCTTC.

The chain recombines TRBV3-1 (or the pseudogene TRBV3-2) with TRBJ1-5; 7 bases are a match to TRBD1. This CDR3 comprises 13 residues. Germline-derived CDR1 and CDR2 are LGHDT and YNNKEL (reference sequence). The J segment lost 2 bases and the V segment lost 10 bases, leaving 5 bases of the junction unmatched. In DNA, the CDR3 is TGTGCCACCGCTACAGGGGGCAATCAGCCCCAGCATTTT. The encoded protein is CATATGGNQPQHF.

This chain links TRBV30 with TRBJ2-7, with 11 nucleotides matching TRBD1. V lost 8 bases to trimming and J lost 3 bases; unmatched junction nucleotides: 3. The CDR3 runs 12 residues. Germline CDR1 reads GTSNPN; CDR2 reads SVGIG (reference sequence). CDR3 nucleotide sequence: TGTGCCCGAGGGACAGGGGGCTACGAGCAGTACTTC. Translation gives CARGTGGYEQYF.

This chain uses TRBV12-3 or TRBV12-4 with TRBJ1-6; D ambiguous. V lost 3 bases and J 15 bases, leaving 12 bases between the germline ends. The CDR3 runs 12 residues. The CDR3 spells CASSFLQSLLHF. CDR3 nucleotides: TGTGCCAGCAGTTTTTTGCAAAGCCTCCTCCACTTT.

The chain couples TRBV4-1 to TRBJ1-2; possible D gene TRBD1, 6 bases. Germline-derived CDR1 and CDR2 are MGHRA and YSYEKL. The CDR3 has 13 amino acids. Trimming cost V 4 bases and J 8 bases, with 14 bases left between them. In DNA, the CDR3 is TGCGCCAGCAGCCCAAGACAGGTAGCCGGCTACACCTTC. Translated: CASSPRQVAGYTF.

This rearrangement joins TRBV7-2 to TRBJ2-3, with a possible D match to TRBD2 (6 bases). CDR3 length: 13 amino acids. The V end was cut by 5 bases, the J end by 3 bases, with 9 bases between. CDR1 and CDR2 from the germline V gene are SGHTA and FQGNSA. CDR3: CASSGGKTDTQYF. CDR3 nucleotide sequence: TGTGCCAGCAGCGGGGGGAAAACAGATACGCAGTATTTT.

This clone was found once. This chain uses TRBV29-1 with TRBJ2-7; 8 bases match TRBD2. V was clipped by 4 bases and J by 4 bases; unmatched bases: 12. Per the germline V gene, CDR1 is SQVTM and CDR2 is ANQGSEA. The CDR3 totals 15 residues. CDR3 residues: CSVAAGGPPNYEQYF. CDR3 coding DNA: TGCAGCGTTGCCGCGGGGGGACCACCCAATTACGAGCAGTACTTC.

This chain uses TRBV10-2 with TRBJ2-5; 8 bases map to TRBD2. This CDR3 contains 14 residues. Germline V CDR1 and CDR2: WSHSY, SAAADI. V lost 6 bases and J lost 2; bases outside the gene matches: 5. The CDR3 loop is CASSPTSGQETQYF. CDR3 DNA: TGCGCCAGCAGCCCAACTAGCGGACAAGAGACCCAGTACTTC.

This clone has a count of ten or more. The chain links TRBV4-1 to TRBJ1-3; D perhaps matches TRBD1 (5 bases). Germline CDR1 and CDR2: MGHRA and YSYEKL. The CDR3 loop spans 16 amino acids. Trimming pared 6 bases from V and 2 bases from J, leaving 17 bases between. Here the CDR3 DNA reads TGCGCCAGCAGTCGGATTTTGGACAAGCCTGGAAACACCATATATTTT. It translates to CASSRILDKPGNTIYF.

The J gene is TRBJ2-3, the V gene TRBV19; the D is unclear. The V and J ends lost 3 bases and 4 bases respectively, with 14 bases between them. The CDR3 is 15 amino acids. Germline V gives CDR1 LNHDA, CDR2 SQIVND (reference sequence). The CDR3 spells CASSMRSNVADTQYF. The CDR3 bases are TGTGCCAGTAGTATGAGGTCCAACGTGGCAGATACGCAGTATTTT.